Listed here are 31 T cell receptor beta chains from one sample, sequenced in a study of blood T cell repertoires in COVID-19. Sequencing was performed with immunoSEQ multiplex PCR; in TCRdb, only in-frame clones are kept and a portion is missing. The repertoire includes approximately 200,000 clones, approximately 79% of them detected once, and about 18% sits in the top ten. Material for sequencing was peripheral blood. The source of these receptors is a man in his fifties or sixties with active or convalescent COVID-19.

V is TRBV18 and J is TRBJ2-7; D might be TRBD1 (5 bases). Trimming stripped 3 bases from V and 5 bases from J, with 14 bases between. Per germline, CDR1 KGHSH and CDR2 LQKENI. CDR3 length equals 14 residues. The CDR3 DNA sequence: TGTGCCAGCTCACCGGGCACAGGAGAGAACGAGCAGTACTTC. It is translated as CASSPGTGENEQYF.

The V and J genes are TRBV6-2 or TRBV6-3 and TRBJ2-7, with 9 bases matching TRBD1. After removal of 4 bases from V and 5 bases from J, the junction contained 9 bases not matched to a gene. This CDR3 region has 15 residues. Germline lookup yields CDR1 MNHEY and CDR2 SVGEGT. The chain's CDR3 is CASSLSGTGINEQYF. The CDR3 nucleotides read TGTGCCAGCAGTTTGTCCGGGACAGGGATCAACGAGCAGTACTTC.

The CDR3 is CASRGQSGYGYTF. The CDR3 DNA reads as TGTGCCAGCAGGGGACAGTCTGGCTATGGCTACACCTTC. J is TRBJ1-2 and V is TRBV28, with 7 positions matching TRBD1. The V gene end was trimmed by 6 bases and the J gene end by 4 bases; junction bases not matched to a gene: 5. CDR3 length equals 13 residues. The V gene's germline CDR1 is MDHEN and CDR2 SYDVKM.

This clone was seen a single time. CDR3 in amino acids: CAISETGQGAEQYF. CDR3 bases: TGTGCCATCAGTGAGACGGGACAGGGGGCCGAGCAGTACTTC. The V and J genes are TRBV10-3 and TRBJ2-7; 12 positions agree with TRBD1. Germline CDR1 ENHRY, CDR2 SYGVKD. Germline trimming cut 2 bases from V and 6 bases from J; bases unmatched to any gene: 2. This CDR3 spans 14 amino acids.

V gene TRBV7-2 combines with J gene TRBJ2-2; 8 bases match TRBD2. V lost 1 base to trimming and J lost 7 bases; unmatched junction nucleotides: 2. Germline V CDR1 and CDR2: SGHTA, FQGNSA. The CDR3 is 14 residues long. The CDR3 reads CASSLGGRFGELFF. The CDR3 coding sequence is TGTGCCAGCAGCTTAGGCGGGAGGTTCGGGGAGCTGTTTTTT.

This clone was seen repeatedly, ten times or more. Mismatch with germline at one junction end may stem from a read error. The rearrangement links TRBV30 to TRBJ2-1, with D unresolved. The CDR3 has 12 residues. In germline, CDR1 is GTSNPN, CDR2 SVGIG (reference sequence). CDR3 DNA: TGTGCCTGGAGTGTAGTCCCCCTTGAGGAGTTCTTC. Translation gives CAWSVVPLEEFF.

V gene TRBV6-2 or TRBV6-3 combines with J gene TRBJ2-3; the D gene is possibly TRBD2 (5 bases). V shed 4 bases and J shed 2 bases, with 22 bases lying between them. The CDR3 consists of 18 residues. The germline V gene has CDR1 MNHEY and CDR2 SVGEGT. This chain's CDR3 is CASSSSAWSSGLTDTQYF. The CDR3 region has the DNA TGTGCCAGCAGTTCTAGTGCCTGGTCAAGCGGACTCACAGATACGCAGTATTTT.

V usage is TRBV9 and J usage is TRBJ1-5; tentatively, D is TRBD1 (5 bases). V was pared by 2 bases and J by 4 bases, with 13 bases between. The germline gives CDR1 SGDLS, CDR2 YYNGEE. CDR3 length: 15 amino acids. As DNA, the CDR3 is TGTGCCAGCAGCGTCTCGGGGGGAGGTAATCAGCCCCAGCATTTT. Amino acid sequence: CASSVSGGGNQPQHF.

V usage is TRBV4-3 and J usage is TRBJ2-7, with 8 bases identical to TRBD1. CDR1 and CDR2 (germline): LGHNA, YSLEER. V shed 1 base, J shed 3 bases, and the junction held 14 bases outside the gene matches. CDR3 length: 18 amino acids. In DNA, the CDR3 is TGCGCCAGCAGCCAAGGATACGTTAGACAGGGGAGCGTCTACGAGCAGTACTTC. Its translation is CASSQGYVRQGSVYEQYF.

The V gene is TRBV29-1, the J gene TRBJ1-6; D may be TRBD1 (5 bases). V shed 5 bases and J shed 7 bases, with 12 bases lying between them. CDR3 length equals 13 residues. Germline-derived CDR1 and CDR2 are SQVTM and ANQGSEA. This CDR3 reads CSVQTRQNSPLHF. Written as DNA, the CDR3 is TGCAGCGTTCAAACCCGACAGAATTCACCCCTCCACTTT.

The V gene is TRBV7-9, the J gene TRBJ1-3; TRBD1 matches at 8 bases. V shed 5 bases, J shed 0 bases, and the junction held 9 bases outside the gene matches. This CDR3 is 17 amino acids long. Germline V CDR1 and CDR2: SEHNR, FQNEAQ (reference sequence). CDR3 DNA: TGTGCCAGCAGCCTTCCCGGGACAGGCGTCTCTGGAAACACCATATATTTT. Residues: CASSLPGTGVSGNTIYF.

The chain links TRBV5-1 to TRBJ1-2, with D possibly TRBD1 on 6 matching bases. Germline V gives CDR1 SGHRS, CDR2 YFSETQ. The CDR3 sequence is 12 residues long. V dropped 4 bases and J dropped 8 bases, with 12 bases sitting between them. CDR3 sequence reads: CASSPQGSGYTF. The CDR3 bases are TGCGCCAGCAGCCCTCAGGGGTCAGGCTACACCTTC.

The chain joins TRBV18 to TRBJ1-1; 9 nucleotides line up with TRBD1. The V segment lost 8 bases and the J segment 9 bases; nucleotides outside the gene matches: 16. The CDR3 spans 15 residues. CDR1 and CDR2 from the germline V gene are KGHSH and LQKENI. Here the CDR3 reads CASLSGGTGFPQAFF. The CDR3 nucleotides are TGTGCCAGCCTTTCAGGGGGGACAGGGTTTCCGCAAGCTTTCTTT.

The V and J genes are TRBV7-2 and TRBJ2-2; a possible D gene is TRBD2 (7 bases). CDR3 size: 13 residues. V dropped 11 bases and J dropped 4 bases, with 14 bases sitting between them. Germline-derived CDR1 and CDR2 are SGHTA and FQGNSA. CDR3 sequence reads: CAGRGRATGELFF. CDR3 sequence (DNA): TGTGCCGGTAGGGGGAGGGCCACCGGGGAGCTGTTTTTT.

This clone was seen a few times. The chain couples TRBV28 to TRBJ2-2; the match to TRBD2 covers 7 bases. CDR1 is MDHEN, CDR2 SYDVKM, per germline. V lost 10 bases, J lost 6 bases, and 14 bases stayed unmatched. The CDR3 is 15 amino acids. In DNA form, the CDR3 reads TGTGCCACCTATAGTACTAGCGAGCGTCCCGGGGAGCTGTTTTTT. Translated: CATYSTSERPGELFF.

The chain links TRBV18 to TRBJ1-2, with D possibly matching TRBD1 (6 bases). Trimming cost V 3 bases and J 2 bases, with 16 bases left between them. Germline CDR1 is KGHSH and CDR2 is LQKENI. The CDR3 length is 16 residues. This CDR3 reads CASSPPLGTSNYGYTF. CDR3 bases: TGTGCCAGCTCACCTCCCCTCGGGACATCCAACTATGGCTACACCTTC. The entire variable domain, with the rest obtained from reference TRBV18 and TRBJ1-2, is as follows: NAGVMQNPRHLVRRRGQEARLRCSPMKGHSHVYWYRQLPEEGLKFMVYLQKENIIDESGMPKERFSAEFPKEGPSILRIQQVVRGDSAAYFCASSPPLGTSNYGYTFGSGTRLTVV.

This chain connects TRBV18 to TRBJ2-5; tentatively, D is TRBD2 (5 bases). CDR1 is KGHSH and CDR2 is LQKENI in the germline V gene. The germline V and J ends were trimmed by 3 bases and 0 bases, with 17 bases remaining between them. CDR3 length: 17 residues. The CDR3 spells CASSPLPRGGYQETQYF. For the CDR3, the DNA is TGTGCCAGCTCACCTCTACCTAGAGGCGGGTACCAAGAGACCCAGTACTTC.

The J gene is TRBJ2-3, the V gene TRBV20-1, with 8 bases identical to TRBD2. Trimming removed 3 bases from V and 3 bases from J; junction bases left unmatched: 11. The germline V gene encodes CDR1 DFQATT and CDR2 SNEGSKA (reference sequence). The CDR3 length is 16 residues. For the CDR3, the DNA is TGCAGTGCTAGTGACCTTAGCGGGACCGCAACAGATACGCAGTATTTT. Translating gives CSASDLSGTATDTQYF.

The chain is built from TRBV3-1 (or the pseudogene TRBV3-2) and TRBJ2-7; TRBD1 is a possible D gene (6 bases). V lost 4 bases to trimming and J lost 3 bases, with 10 bases between them. The germline V gene encodes CDR1 LGHDT and CDR2 YNNKEL (reference sequence). CDR3 size: 13 residues. CDR3 DNA sequence: TGTGCCAGCAGCCCCAGGGGATACTACGAGCAGTACTTC. Protein product: CASSPRGYYEQYF.

This clone has only a few counts. V and J are TRBV7-2 and TRBJ2-2; D may be TRBD1 (6 bases). The germline V gene encodes CDR1 SGHTA and CDR2 FQGNSA. The CDR3 totals 16 residues. V was trimmed by 0 bases and J by 1 base, leaving 9 bases between them. This CDR3 is CASSLAGTLNTGELFF. The CDR3 nucleotides read TGTGCCAGCAGCTTAGCGGGGACACTGAACACCGGGGAGCTGTTTTTT. Looking up the rest from reference TRBV7-2 and TRBJ2-2 gives the full variable domain: GAGVSQSPSNKVTEKGKDVELRCDPISGHTALYWYRQSLGQGLEFLIYFQGNSAPDKSGLPSDRFSAERTGGSVSTLTIQRTQQEDSAVYLCASSLAGTLNTGELFFGEGSRLTVL.

V usage is TRBV18 and J usage is TRBJ1-2, with D perhaps matching TRBD1 (5 bases). Per germline, CDR1 KGHSH and CDR2 LQKENI. The CDR3 loop spans 11 amino acids. Trimming took off 6 bases at V and 4 bases at J, with 6 bases between the two ends. CDR3 residues: CASSGGYGYTF. CDR3 coding DNA: TGTGCCAGCTCCGGGGGCTATGGCTACACCTTC.

This chain connects TRBV5-1 to TRBJ2-7; TRBD2 aligns across 9 bases. CDR3 size: 12 residues. V lost 7 bases and J lost 6; bases outside the gene matches: 5. From germline, CDR1 is SGHRS and CDR2 YFSETQ. CDR3 protein: CASGREGLEQYF. The CDR3 DNA reads TGCGCCAGCGGGCGGGAGGGCCTCGAGCAGTACTTC. The variable domain in full, completed from reference TRBV5-1 and TRBJ2-7, reads KAGVTQTPRYLIKTRGQQVTLSCSPISGHRSVSWYQQTPGQGLQFLFEYFSETQRNKGNFPGRFSGRQFSNSRSEMNVSTLELGDSALYLCASGREGLEQYFGPGTRLTVT.

The V call is TRBV7-2, the J call TRBJ1-2; 11 bases fit TRBD1. The CDR3 has 17 residues. CDR1 SGHTA and CDR2 FQGNSA come from the germline V gene. The J segment lost 4 bases and the V segment lost 5 bases, leaving 12 bases of the junction unmatched. The CDR3 sequence is CASSLGTGGFESYGYTF. In nucleotides, the CDR3 is TGTGCCAGCAGCCTCGGGACAGGGGGATTTGAGAGCTATGGCTACACCTTC.

The V call is TRBV4-2, the J call TRBJ2-1; 14 bases map to TRBD2. Trimming at V came to 1 base and at J to 6 bases, leaving 5 bases not matched to a gene. The CDR3 loop spans 17 amino acids. Germline CDR1 LGHNA, CDR2 YNFKEQ. The CDR3 coding sequence is TGTGCCAGCAGCCAAGTGGGGGGACTAGCGGGAGCCAATGAGCAGTTCTTC. Its protein is CASSQVGGLAGANEQFF.

On this clone: Other nucleotide sequences in the sample specify the same CDR3. The chain links TRBV18 to TRBJ2-7, with 7 bases fitting TRBD1. The CDR3 is 13 residues long. In germline, CDR1 is KGHSH, CDR2 LQKENI. After removal of 5 bases from V and 5 bases from J, the junction contained 6 bases not matched to a gene. The CDR3 here is CASSVRDSHEQYF. Written as DNA, the CDR3 is TGTGCCAGCTCAGTTCGGGACAGCCACGAGCAGTACTTC.

This clone was counted once. This sequence joins TRBV19 and TRBJ1-5; the D gene is possibly TRBD1 (5 bases). Germline CDR1 reads LNHDA; CDR2 reads SQIVND (reference sequence). The CDR3 loop spans 14 amino acids. Trimming removed 5 bases at V and 4 bases at J, with 12 bases between. The CDR3 nucleotides read TGTGCCAGTAGTGGGGCGTCAAGGAATCAGCCCCAGCATTTT. It yields the protein CASSGASRNQPQHF. The variable domain in full, with the rest retrieved from reference TRBV19 and TRBJ1-5, is DGGITQSPKYLFRKEGQNVTLSCEQNLNHDAMYWYRQDPGQGLRLIYYSQIVNDFQKGDIAEGYSVSREKKESFPLTVTSAQKNPTAFYLCASSGASRNQPQHFGDGTRLSIL.

Worth noting for this clone: This clone may be a read error of a much larger clone one base away. The chain has TRBV12-3 or TRBV12-4 and TRBJ2-5; possibly TRBD1 for D (5 bases). V was clipped by 6 bases and J by 4 bases, with 9 bases between them. The CDR3 extends over 12 amino acids. CDR3: CASSSGSETQYF. For the CDR3, the DNA is TGTGCCAGCAGCTCAGGGTCAGAGACCCAGTACTTC.

V is TRBV6-5 and J is TRBJ1-2; the D gene is possibly TRBD1 (5 bases). V lost 3 bases and J lost 5, with 16 bases in between. The CDR3 length is 15 residues. Germline CDR1 MNHEY, CDR2 SVGAGI. CDR3 amino acids: CASSYGQGLRYGYTF. In nucleotides, the CDR3 is TGTGCCAGCAGTTATGGCCAGGGATTACGGTATGGCTACACCTTC.

The chain combines TRBV28 with TRBJ1-1, with 7 positions matching TRBD1. Germline trimming cut 8 bases from V and 5 bases from J; bases unmatched to any gene: 8. Germline CDR1 reads MDHEN; CDR2 reads SYDVKM. The CDR3 consists of 13 residues. The CDR3 protein is CASPDRVETEAFF. The CDR3 coding sequence is TGTGCCAGCCCCGACAGGGTCGAAACTGAAGCTTTCTTT.

The chain carries TRBV5-1 and TRBJ2-1, with a possible D match to TRBD2 (5 bases). Trimming stripped 2 bases from V and 2 bases from J, with 8 bases between. Germline lookup yields CDR1 SGHRS and CDR2 YFSETQ. The CDR3 contains 14 residues. CDR3 protein: CASSLADPYNEQFF. The CDR3 nucleotides read TGCGCCAGCAGCTTAGCGGACCCCTACAATGAGCAGTTCTTC.

The chain uses TRBV11-1 and TRBJ2-7; no reliable D call. The V end was cut by 0 bases, the J end by 1 base, with 4 bases between. The CDR3 is 13 amino acids. CDR1 SGHAT and CDR2 FQDESV come from the germline V gene (reference sequence). The DNA for the CDR3 is TGTGCCAGCAGCTTAGCAGAGTCCTACGAGCAGTACTTC. This translates into CASSLAESYEQYF.